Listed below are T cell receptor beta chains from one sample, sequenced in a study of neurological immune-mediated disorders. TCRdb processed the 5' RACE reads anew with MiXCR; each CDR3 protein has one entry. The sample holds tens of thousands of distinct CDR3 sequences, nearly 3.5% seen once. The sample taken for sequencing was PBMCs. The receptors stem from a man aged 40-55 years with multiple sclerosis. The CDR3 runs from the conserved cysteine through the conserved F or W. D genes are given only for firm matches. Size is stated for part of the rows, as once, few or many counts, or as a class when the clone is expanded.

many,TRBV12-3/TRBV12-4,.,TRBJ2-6,TGTGCCAGCACCCCCGGCTCTGGGGCCAACGTCCTGACTTTC,CASTPGSGANVLTF
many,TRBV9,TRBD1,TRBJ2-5,TGTGCCAGCAGCGTAGAGGGACAGGGCCTGACCCAGTACTTC,CASSVEGQGLTQYF
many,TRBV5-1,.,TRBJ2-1,TGCGCCAGCAGCCCCAGTAGTTATGAGCAGTTCTTC,CASSPSSYEQFF
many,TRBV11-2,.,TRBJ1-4,TGTGCCAGCAGTCCCCCAGGGTCGACTAATGAAAAACTGTTTTTT,CASSPPGSTNEKLFF
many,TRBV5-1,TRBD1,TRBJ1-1,TGCGCCAGCAGCTCGAGTGGGACAGAATGGATGAACACTGAAGCTTTCTTT,CASSSSGTEWMNTEAFF
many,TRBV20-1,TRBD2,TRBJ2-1,TGCAGTGCCCGCGCGCGGGAGGTCACCTACAATGAGCAGTTCTTC,CSARAREVTYNEQFF
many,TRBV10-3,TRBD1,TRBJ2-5,TGTGCCATCAGTGAATTTACCCAGGGGGCCGGGGAGACCCAGTACTTC,CAISEFTQGAGETQYF
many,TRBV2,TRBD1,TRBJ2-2,TGTGCCAGCAGTGAAAGGGGGCAGGGCACCGGGGAGCTGTTTTTT,CASSERGQGTGELFF
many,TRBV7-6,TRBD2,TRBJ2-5,TGTGCCAGCAGCGACGCCCCCCCTGTAGCGGGAGGGACGGAGACCCAGTACTTC,CASSDAPPVAGGTETQYF
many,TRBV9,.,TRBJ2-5,TGTGCCAGCAGCGCACGGGTAGGGGAGACCCAGTACTTC,CASSARVGETQYF
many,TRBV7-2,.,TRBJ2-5,TGTGCCAGCAGCCCGCAATTCGTTGGGGGGGAGACCCAGTACTTC,CASSPQFVGGETQYF
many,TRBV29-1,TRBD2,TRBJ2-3,TGCAGCGCCCATAGCGGGAGGCTCGGCGGCACAGATACGCAGTATTTT,CSAHSGRLGGTDTQYF
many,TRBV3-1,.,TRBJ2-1,TGTGCCAGCAGCCAAGCAGCCAATGAGCAGTTCTTC,CASSQAANEQFF
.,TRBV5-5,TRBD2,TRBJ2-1,TGTGCCAGCACCCCGGTCGGCGGGAGGTTGAATGAGCAGTTCTTC,CASTPVGGRLNEQFF
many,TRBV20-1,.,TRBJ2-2,TGCAGTGCTAAGGTCCCGTTGGGCACCGGGGAGCTGTTTTTT,CSAKVPLGTGELFF
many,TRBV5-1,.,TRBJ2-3,TGCGCCAGCAGCTCCCTGACATTACCAGATACGCAGTATTTT,CASSSLTLPDTQYF
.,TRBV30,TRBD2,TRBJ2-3,TGTGCCTGGAAGGCGGGAGCCAAGGCTACGCAGTATTTT,CAWKAGAKATQYF
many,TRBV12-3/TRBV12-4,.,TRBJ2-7,TGTGCCAGCAGCCCCTCTGACAGGAACACCCCTTACGAGCAGTACTTC,CASSPSDRNTPYEQYF
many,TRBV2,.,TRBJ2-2,TGTGCCAGCAGAAGGCAGGGAAACACCGGGGAGCTGTTTTTT,CASRRQGNTGELFF
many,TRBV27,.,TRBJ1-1,TGTGCCAGCAGTTTACTCGGGGAAGCTTTCTTT,CASSLLGEAFF
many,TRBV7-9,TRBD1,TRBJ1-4,TGTGCCAGCAGCCTGGACAGGGACCGTGAAAAACTGTTTTTT,CASSLDRDREKLFF
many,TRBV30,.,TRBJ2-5,TGTGCCTGGGCCGAGGGACTTGGGACCCAGTACTTC,CAWAEGLGTQYF
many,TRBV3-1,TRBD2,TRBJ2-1,TGTGCCAGCAGCCCTTGGCGGGAGGGGAGGAATGAGCAGTTCTTC,CASSPWREGRNEQFF